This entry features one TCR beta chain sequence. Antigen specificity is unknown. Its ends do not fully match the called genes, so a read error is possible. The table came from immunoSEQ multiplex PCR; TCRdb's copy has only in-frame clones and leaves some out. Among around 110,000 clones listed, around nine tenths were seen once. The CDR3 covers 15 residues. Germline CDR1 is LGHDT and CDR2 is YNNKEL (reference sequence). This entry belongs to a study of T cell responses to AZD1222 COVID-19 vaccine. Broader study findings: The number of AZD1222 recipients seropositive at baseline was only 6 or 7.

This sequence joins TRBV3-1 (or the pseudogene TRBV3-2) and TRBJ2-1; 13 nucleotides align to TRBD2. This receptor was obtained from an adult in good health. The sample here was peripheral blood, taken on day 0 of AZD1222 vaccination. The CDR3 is CASRIRGLAGVPLLF. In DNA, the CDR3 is TGTGCCAGCAGAATCCGTGGACTAGCGGGAGTCCCCCTCCTCTTC.